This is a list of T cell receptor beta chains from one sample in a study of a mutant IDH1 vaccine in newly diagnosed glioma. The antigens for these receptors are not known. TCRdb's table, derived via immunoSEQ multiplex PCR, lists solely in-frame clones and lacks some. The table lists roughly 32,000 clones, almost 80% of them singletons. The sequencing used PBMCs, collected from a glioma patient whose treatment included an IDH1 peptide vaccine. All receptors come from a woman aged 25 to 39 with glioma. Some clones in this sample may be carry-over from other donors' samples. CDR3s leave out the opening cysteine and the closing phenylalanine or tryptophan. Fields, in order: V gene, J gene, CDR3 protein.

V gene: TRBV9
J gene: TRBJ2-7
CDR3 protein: ASSVGGSSYEQY

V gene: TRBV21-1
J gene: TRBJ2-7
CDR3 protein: ASSRGGVGEQY

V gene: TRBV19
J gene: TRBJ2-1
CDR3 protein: ASGVGGLAGPYNEQF

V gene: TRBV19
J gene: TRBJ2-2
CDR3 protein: ASRKPGLSNTGELF

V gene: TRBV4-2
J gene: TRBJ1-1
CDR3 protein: ASSQDVAAEAF

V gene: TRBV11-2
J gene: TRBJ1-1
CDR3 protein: ASSLMSMNTEAF

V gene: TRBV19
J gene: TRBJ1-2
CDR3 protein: ASTQGAVGYGYT

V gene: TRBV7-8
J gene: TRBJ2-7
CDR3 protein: ASSLSYSSYEQY

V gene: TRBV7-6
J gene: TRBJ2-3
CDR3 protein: ASSPGLAGGTDTQY

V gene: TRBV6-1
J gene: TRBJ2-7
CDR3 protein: ASSKGLAGTYEQY

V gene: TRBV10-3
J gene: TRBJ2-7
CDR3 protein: AISGGKGYEQY

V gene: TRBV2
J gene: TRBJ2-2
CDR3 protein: ASNAPGELF

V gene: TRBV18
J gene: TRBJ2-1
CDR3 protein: ASSLGGAQGVENEQF

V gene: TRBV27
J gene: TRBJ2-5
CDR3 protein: ASSVRRGGETQY

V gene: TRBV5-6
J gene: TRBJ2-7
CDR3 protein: ASSLRGSGYEQY

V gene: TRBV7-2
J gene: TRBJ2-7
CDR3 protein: ASSLFGGNYEQY

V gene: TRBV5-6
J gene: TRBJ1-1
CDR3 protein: ASSFQGAQVRAF

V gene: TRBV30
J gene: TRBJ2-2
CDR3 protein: AVHTGLAGNTGELF

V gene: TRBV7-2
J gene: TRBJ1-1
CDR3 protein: ASSERQGLNTEAF

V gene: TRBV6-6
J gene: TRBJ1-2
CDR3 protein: ASSYGAVAVGYT

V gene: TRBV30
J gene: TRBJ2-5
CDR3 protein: AWMPDKQETQY

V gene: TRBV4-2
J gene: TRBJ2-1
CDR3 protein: ASSQDPWLRQGYNEQF

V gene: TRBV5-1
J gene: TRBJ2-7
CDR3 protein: ASSLVSTGTIVKQY

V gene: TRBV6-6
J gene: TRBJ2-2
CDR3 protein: ASSSGQVTGELF

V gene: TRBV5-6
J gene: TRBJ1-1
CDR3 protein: ASSLLPDGTEAF

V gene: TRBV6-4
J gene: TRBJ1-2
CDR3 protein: ASSDSRFRTGGGYT

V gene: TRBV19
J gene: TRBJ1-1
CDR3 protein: ASSSVGEYEAF

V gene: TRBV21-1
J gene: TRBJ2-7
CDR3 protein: ASGSRGSHEQY

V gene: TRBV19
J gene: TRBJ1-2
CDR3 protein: ASSIEGWMSNYGYT

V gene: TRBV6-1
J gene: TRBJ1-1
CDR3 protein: ASILDRGAEAF

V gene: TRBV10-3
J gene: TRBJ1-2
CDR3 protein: AISEGLGWDGYT

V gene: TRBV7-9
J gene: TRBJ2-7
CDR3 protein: ASSLLDSPPYEQY

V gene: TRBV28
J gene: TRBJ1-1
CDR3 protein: ASSGSEKGLNTEAF

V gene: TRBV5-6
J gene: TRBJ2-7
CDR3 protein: ASSSRTGTYEQY

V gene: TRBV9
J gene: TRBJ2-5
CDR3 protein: ASSLTGTGKETQY

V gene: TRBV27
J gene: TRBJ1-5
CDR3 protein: ASSPRDGNQPQH

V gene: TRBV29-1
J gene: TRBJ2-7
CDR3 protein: SVATGVFSEQY

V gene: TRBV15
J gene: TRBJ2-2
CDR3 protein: AARAGVNTGELF

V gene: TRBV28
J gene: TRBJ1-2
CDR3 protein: ASSLPHAANYGYT

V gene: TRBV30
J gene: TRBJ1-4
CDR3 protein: AWSSTGVTNEKLF

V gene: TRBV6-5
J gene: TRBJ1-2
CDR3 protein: ASSRTLQGDGYT

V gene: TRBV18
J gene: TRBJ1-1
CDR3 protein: ASSPDREAF

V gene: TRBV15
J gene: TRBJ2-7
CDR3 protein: ATSRDRLAGGYEQY

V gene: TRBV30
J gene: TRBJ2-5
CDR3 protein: GLGSIETQY

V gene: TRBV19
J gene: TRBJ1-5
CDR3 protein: ASSIRGGSNQPQH

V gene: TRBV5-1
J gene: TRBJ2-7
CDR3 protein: ASSVGPDRAHEQY

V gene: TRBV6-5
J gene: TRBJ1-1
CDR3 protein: ASSWGGEAF

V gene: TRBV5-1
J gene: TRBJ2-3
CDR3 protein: ASRLSVTTDTQY

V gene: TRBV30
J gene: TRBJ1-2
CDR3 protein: AWSGTGGSYT

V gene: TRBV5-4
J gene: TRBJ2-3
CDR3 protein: ASSRELAGTDTQY

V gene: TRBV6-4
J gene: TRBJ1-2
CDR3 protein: ASSRHQEDYGYT

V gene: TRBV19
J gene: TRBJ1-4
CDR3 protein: ASRTGTGERKLF